This T cell receptor beta chain derives from a study of cytomegalovirus exposure and HLA in healthy donors. About the study: Prior work identified 95 million to 120 million unique TCR beta sequences in some 200 million T cells.

This clone appeared a single time. Its target is not known. Overall study findings and caveats: Highly shared sequence variants in one cluster were likely a sequencing artifact. The study carried out a later analysis of TCR beta sequences. It associated around 17,000 of them with specific HLA alleles at a false discovery rate of 0.05.

The ends lost 6 bases at V and 6 bases at J; junction bases unmatched: 10. CDR3 size: 16 residues. Germline V gene data show CDR1 as MNHNY and CDR2 as SVGAGI (reference sequence). Primers: 60 Vbeta forward and 13 Jbeta reverse. In the authors' methods: In a later analysis, some 11 million of about 80 million unique beta chains occurred in at least two donors. Sequencing used immunoSEQ multiplex PCR; TCRdb keeps in-frame clones, though not all of them. V and J calls and clone size are as listed in that table; D and trimming were resolved from the DNA. The data contain about 150,000 clones, about four fifths of them singletons.

The V and J genes are TRBV6-6 and TRBJ2-2, with 10 bases lining up with TRBD2. The sequence was obtained from a woman aged 45 to 65 in good health and CMV-seropositive. Sequences were obtained from PBMCs. CDR3 DNA sequence: TGTGCCAGCAGCCACGGGCTAGCGGGAGATGCCGGGGAGCTGTTTTTT. The encoded protein is CASSHGLAGDAGELFF.